The clone carrying this T cell receptor (beta chain) was seen at least ten times. The antigen is not known. There are 14 residues in the CDR3. The V and J ends lost 5 bases and 2 bases, in that order; junction bases with no gene match: 4. Germline CDR1 is MNHNS and CDR2 is SASEGT. Using RNA template, CDR3s of TCR alpha and beta were amplified with iRepertoire arm-PCR. Input was about 100-450 ng of tissue mRNA or PBMC total RNA. In TCRdb, the multiplex PCR reads were re-called with MiXCR into one record per CDR3 protein. The top ten hold 30% to 35% of the sample, which has about 110,000 distinct CDR3 sequences, under 30% seen once. The data stem from a study of glioma-infiltrating T cells. Whole-study findings and limits: Tissue-blood divergence was below expectation in non-neoplastic patients, above in gliomas. Very few CDR3 sequences were shared between tissue and blood.

The rearrangement uses TRBV6-1 and TRBJ2-7, with 9 bases lining up with TRBD1. This clonotype originated in a human donor with low-grade glioma or glioblastoma, undergoing nonglioma brain surgery, or in good health (not recorded which). The material sequenced was glioma tissue, nonneoplastic brain tissue, or PBMCs (not recorded which). The CDR3 DNA follows: TGTGCCAGCAGTCCTTGGACAGGGGCCTACGAGCAGTACTTC. Protein product: CASSPWTGAYEQYF.